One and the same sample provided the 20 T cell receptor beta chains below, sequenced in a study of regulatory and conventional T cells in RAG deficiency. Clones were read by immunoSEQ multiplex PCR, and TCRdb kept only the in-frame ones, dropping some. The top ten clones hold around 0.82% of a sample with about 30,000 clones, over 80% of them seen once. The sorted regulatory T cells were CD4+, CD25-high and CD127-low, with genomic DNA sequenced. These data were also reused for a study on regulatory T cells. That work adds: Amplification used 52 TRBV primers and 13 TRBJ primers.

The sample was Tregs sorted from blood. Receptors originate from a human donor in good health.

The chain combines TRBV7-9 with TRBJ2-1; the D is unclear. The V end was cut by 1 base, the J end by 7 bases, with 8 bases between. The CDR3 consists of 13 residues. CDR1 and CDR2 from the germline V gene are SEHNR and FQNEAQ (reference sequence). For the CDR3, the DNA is TGTGCCAGCAGCTTAGAGTTGGCGAATGAGCAGTTCTTC. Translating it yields CASSLELANEQFF.

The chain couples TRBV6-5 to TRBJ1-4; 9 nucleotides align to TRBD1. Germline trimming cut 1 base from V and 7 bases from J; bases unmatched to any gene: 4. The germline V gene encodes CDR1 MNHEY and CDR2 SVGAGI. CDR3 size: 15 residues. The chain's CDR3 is CASSYLQGAGEKLFF. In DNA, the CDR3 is TGTGCCAGCAGTTACTTACAGGGGGCTGGTGAAAAACTGTTTTTT.

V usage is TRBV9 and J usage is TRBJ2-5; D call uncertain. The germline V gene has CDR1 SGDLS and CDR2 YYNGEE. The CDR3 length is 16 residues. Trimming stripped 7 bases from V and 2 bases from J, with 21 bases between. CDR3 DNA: TGTGCCAGCGGGGTACAGAACTCCACCCCGCAAGAGACCCAGTACTTC. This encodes CASGVQNSTPQETQYF. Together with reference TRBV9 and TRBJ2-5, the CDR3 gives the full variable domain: DSGVTQTPKHLITATGQRVTLRCSPRSGDLSVYWYQQSLDQGLQFLIQYYNGEERAKGNILERFSAQQFPDLHSELNLSSLELGDSALYFCASGVQNSTPQETQYFGPGTRLLVL.

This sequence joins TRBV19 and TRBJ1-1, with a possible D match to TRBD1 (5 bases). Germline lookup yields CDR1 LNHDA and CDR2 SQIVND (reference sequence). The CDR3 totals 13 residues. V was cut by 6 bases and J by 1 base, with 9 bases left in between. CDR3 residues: CASRWGRNTEAFF. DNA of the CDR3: TGTGCCAGTAGATGGGGACGGAACACTGAAGCTTTCTTT. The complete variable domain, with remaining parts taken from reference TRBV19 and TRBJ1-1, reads DGGITQSPKYLFRKEGQNVTLSCEQNLNHDAMYWYRQDPGQGLRLIYYSQIVNDFQKGDIAEGYSVSREKKESFPLTVTSAQKNPTAFYLCASRWGRNTEAFFGQGTRLTVV.

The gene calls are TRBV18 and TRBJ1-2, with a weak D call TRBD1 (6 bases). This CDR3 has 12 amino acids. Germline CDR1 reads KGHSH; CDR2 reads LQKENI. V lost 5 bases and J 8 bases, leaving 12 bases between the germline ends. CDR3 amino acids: CASSSAGEGYTF. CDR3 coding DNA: TGTGCCAGCTCATCCGCAGGGGAGGGCTACACCTTC. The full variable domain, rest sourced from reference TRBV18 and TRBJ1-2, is NAGVMQNPRHLVRRRGQEARLRCSPMKGHSHVYWYRQLPEEGLKFMVYLQKENIIDESGMPKERFSAEFPKEGPSILRIQQVVRGDSAAYFCASSSAGEGYTFGSGTRLTVV.

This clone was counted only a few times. CDR3 DNA sequence: TGTGCCAGCAGTGGGGGTCTCAGGGATTCACCCCTCCACTTT. It specifies CASSGGLRDSPLHF. This chain uses TRBV2 with TRBJ1-6; weak D call: TRBD1 (5 bases). CDR1 is SNHLY, CDR2 FYNNEI, per germline. The CDR3 extends over 14 amino acids. V lost 4 bases and J 8 bases, leaving 12 bases between the germline ends.

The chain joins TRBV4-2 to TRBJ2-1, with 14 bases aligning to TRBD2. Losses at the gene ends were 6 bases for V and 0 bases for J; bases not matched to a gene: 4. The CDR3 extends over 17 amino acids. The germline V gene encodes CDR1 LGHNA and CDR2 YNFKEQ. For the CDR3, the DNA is TGTGCCAGCAGTCCGGGGACTAGCGGGGGCTCCTACAATGAGCAGTTCTTC. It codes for CASSPGTSGGSYNEQFF.

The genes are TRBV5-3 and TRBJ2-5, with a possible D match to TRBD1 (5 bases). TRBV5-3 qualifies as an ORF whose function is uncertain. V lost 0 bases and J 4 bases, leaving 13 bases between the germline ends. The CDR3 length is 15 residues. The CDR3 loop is CARSLAGRFRETQYF. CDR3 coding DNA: TGTGCCAGAAGCTTGGCAGGGCGTTTTCGAGAGACCCAGTACTTC.

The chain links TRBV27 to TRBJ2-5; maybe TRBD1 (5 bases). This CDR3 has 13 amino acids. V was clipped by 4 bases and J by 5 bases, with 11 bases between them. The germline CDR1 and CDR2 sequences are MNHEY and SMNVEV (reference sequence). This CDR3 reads CASSWTRRETQYF. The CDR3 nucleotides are TGTGCCAGCAGTTGGACACGACGGGAGACCCAGTACTTC.

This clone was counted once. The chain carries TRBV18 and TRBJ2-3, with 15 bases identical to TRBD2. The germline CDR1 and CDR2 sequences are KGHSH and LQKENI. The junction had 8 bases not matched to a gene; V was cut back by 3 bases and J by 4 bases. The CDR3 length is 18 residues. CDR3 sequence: CASSPPGLAGGASDTQYF. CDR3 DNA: TGTGCCAGCTCACCCCCAGGACTAGCGGGGGGGGCGTCAGATACGCAGTATTTT.

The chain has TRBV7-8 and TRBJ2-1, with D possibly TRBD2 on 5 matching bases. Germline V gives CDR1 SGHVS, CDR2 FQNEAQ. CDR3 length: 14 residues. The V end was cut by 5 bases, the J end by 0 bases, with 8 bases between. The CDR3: CASSKRISYNEQFF. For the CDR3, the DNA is TGTGCCAGCAGCAAGCGGATCTCCTACAATGAGCAGTTCTTC.

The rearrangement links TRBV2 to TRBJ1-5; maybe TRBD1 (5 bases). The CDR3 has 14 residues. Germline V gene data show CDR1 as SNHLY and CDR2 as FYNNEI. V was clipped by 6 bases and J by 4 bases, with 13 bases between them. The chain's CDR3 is CASRGQTENQPQHF. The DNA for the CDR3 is TGTGCCAGCAGGGGGCAGACAGAGAATCAGCCCCAGCATTTT.

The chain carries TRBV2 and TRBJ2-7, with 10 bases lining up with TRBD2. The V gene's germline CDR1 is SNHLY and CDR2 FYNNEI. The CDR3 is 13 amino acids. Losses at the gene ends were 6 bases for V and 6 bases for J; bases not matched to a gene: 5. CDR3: CASRLAGDGEQYF. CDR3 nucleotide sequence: TGTGCCAGCAGGCTAGCGGGGGACGGCGAGCAGTACTTC.

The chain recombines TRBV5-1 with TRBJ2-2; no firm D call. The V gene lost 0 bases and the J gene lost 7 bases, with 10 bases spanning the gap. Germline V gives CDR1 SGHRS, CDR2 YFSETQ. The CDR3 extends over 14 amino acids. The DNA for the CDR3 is TGCGCCAGCAGCTTGGCTGGGCCGGGCGGGGAGCTGTTTTTT. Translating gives CASSLAGPGGELFF.

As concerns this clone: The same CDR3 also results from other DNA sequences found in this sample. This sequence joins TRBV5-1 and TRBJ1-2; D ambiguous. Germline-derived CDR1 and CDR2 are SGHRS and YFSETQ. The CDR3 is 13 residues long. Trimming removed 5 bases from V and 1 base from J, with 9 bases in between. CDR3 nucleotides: TGCGCCAGCAGTATATCGCGTAACTATGGCTACACCTTC. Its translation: CASSISRNYGYTF.

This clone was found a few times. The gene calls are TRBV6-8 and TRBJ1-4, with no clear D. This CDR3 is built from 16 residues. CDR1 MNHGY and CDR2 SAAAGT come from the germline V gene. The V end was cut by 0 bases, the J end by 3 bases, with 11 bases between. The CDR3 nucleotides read TGTGCCAGCAGTTACTCTATCGGGGTGTCTAATGAAAAACTGTTTTTT. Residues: CASSYSIGVSNEKLFF.

This CDR3 is CASSFLGGVDSPLHF. Written as DNA, the CDR3 is TGTGCCAGCAGTTTCCTGGGGGGGGTTGATTCACCCCTCCACTTT. The chain employs TRBV28 and TRBJ1-6; tentatively, D is TRBD1 (5 bases). Germline V gene lookup returns CDR1 MDHEN and CDR2 SYDVKM. This CDR3 has 15 amino acids. V was pared by 3 bases and J by 8 bases, with 14 bases between.

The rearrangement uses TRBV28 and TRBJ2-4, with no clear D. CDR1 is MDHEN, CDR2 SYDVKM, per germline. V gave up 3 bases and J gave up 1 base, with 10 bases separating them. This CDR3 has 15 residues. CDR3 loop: CASSFGRPAKNIQYF. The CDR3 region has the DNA TGTGCCAGCAGTTTCGGCAGGCCTGCCAAAAACATTCAGTACTTC.

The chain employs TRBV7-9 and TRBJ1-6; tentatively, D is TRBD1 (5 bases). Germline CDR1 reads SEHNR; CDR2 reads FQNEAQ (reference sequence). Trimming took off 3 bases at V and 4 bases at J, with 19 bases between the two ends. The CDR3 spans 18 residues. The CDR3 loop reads CASSLWTRGRGYNSPLHF. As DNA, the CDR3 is TGTGCCAGCAGCTTGTGGACCCGGGGCCGTGGATATAATTCACCCCTCCACTTT.

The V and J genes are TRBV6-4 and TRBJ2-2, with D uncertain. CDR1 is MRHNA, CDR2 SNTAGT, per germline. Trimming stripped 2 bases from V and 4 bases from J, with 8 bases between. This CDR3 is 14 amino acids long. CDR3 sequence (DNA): TGTGCCAGCAGTGACCAGTGGGCCACCGGGGAGCTGTTTTTT. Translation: CASSDQWATGELFF.